The source of this T cell receptor (beta chain) is a study of a mutant IDH1 vaccine in newly diagnosed glioma. The table came from immunoSEQ multiplex PCR; TCRdb's copy has only in-frame clones and leaves some out. The sample includes 55,000 to 65,000 clones, roughly 76% seen only once; the top ten take over 4.5%. A word on this clone: What it binds is unknown.

Sample time point: week 47, end of study. Doses comprised 300 ug of mutant IDH1 20-mer peptide each, plus topical imiquimod. Germline CDR1 SEHNR, CDR2 FQNEAQ (reference sequence). V was cut by 3 bases and J by 6 bases, with 6 bases left in between. CDR3 length equals 12 residues. The sequence was obtained from a man between 45 and 60 years old with glioma. This chain uses TRBV7-9 with TRBJ2-1, with a weak D call TRBD2 (5 bases). This specimen consisted of PBMCs, obtained from a glioma patient whose treatment included an IDH1 peptide vaccine. The CDR3 region has the DNA TGTGCCAGCAGCTTCGAGGGCAATGAGCAGTTCTTC. Amino acid sequence: CASSFEGNEQFF.